These 29 T cell receptor beta chains share one sample of origin, sequenced in a study of T cells in Graves' hyperthyroidism and ophthalmopathy. RNA transcripts yielded amplified TCR beta CDR3 regions. The TCR CDR3 was amplified in a first-round RT-PCR using the HTBI primer set. TCRdb re-called the multiplex PCR reads with MiXCR, one entry per CDR3 protein. Here the sample spans 250,000 to 300,000 distinct CDR3 sequences, 13% being singletons. Sequenced: blood. The receptors originated from a woman in her twenties or thirties with Graves' hyperthyroidism that later progressed to Graves' ophthalmopathy.

This clonotype was observed at least ten times. The chain links TRBV6-1 to TRBJ1-5, with 9 bases matching TRBD1. CDR3 length: 14 residues. Losses at the gene ends were 6 bases for V and 3 bases for J; bases not matched to a gene: 3. Germline CDR1 reads MNHNS; CDR2 reads SASEGT. As DNA, the CDR3 is TGTGCCAGCAGAGGGACAGGGCTCAATCAGCCCCAGCATTTT. Translation gives CASRGTGLNQPQHF.

This clonotype was found many times. The chain joins TRBV20-1 to TRBJ1-1; D unclear. CDR1 and CDR2 (germline): DFQATT, SNEGSKA (reference sequence). This CDR3 is 14 amino acids long. Deletions cut 5 bases from V and 4 bases from J, with 17 bases between. The CDR3 is CSAPARQAGTEAFF. The DNA of the CDR3 is TGCAGTGCTCCCGCGCGGCAGGCAGGCACTGAAGCTTTCTTT.

This clonotype was seen many times. The rearrangement uses TRBV18 and TRBJ2-3, with TRBD2 identical over 7 bases. CDR1 and CDR2 (germline): KGHSH, LQKENI. CDR3 length: 15 residues. V shed 3 bases and J 2 bases; nucleotides not matched to a gene: 5. The CDR3 DNA follows: TGTGCCAGCTCACCGGCTAGCGGTCTCACAGATACGCAGTATTTT. Its protein product is CASSPASGLTDTQYF. Combining the CDR3 with reference TRBV18 and TRBJ2-3 gives the whole variable domain NAGVMQNPRHLVRRRGQEARLRCSPMKGHSHVYWYRQLPEEGLKFMVYLQKENIIDESGMPKERFSAEFPKEGPSILRIQQVVRGDSAAYFCASSPASGLTDTQYFGPGTRLTVL.

J is TRBJ1-5 and V is TRBV2; the D is unclear. V lost 2 bases, J lost 3 bases, and 14 bases lay in between. The CDR3 runs 16 residues. Germline loops: CDR1 SNHLY, CDR2 FYNNEI. CDR3 DNA sequence: TGTGCCAGCAGTGAATGGAAGGGCGCCGCCAATCAGCCCCAGCATTTT. This translates into CASSEWKGAANQPQHF.

This clonotype was counted ten times or more. The chain carries TRBV28 and TRBJ1-5, with TRBD1 as a possible D gene (6 bases). CDR3 length: 16 residues. Looked up from germline, CDR1 is MDHEN and CDR2 is SYDVKM. Trimming cost V 6 bases and J 0 bases, with 15 bases left between them. The CDR3 region is CASSPNTGISNQPQHF. The CDR3 nucleotides read TGTGCCAGCAGCCCCAATACAGGGATTAGCAATCAGCCCCAGCATTTT. The full variable domain, with the rest looked up from reference TRBV28 and TRBJ1-5, is DVKVTQSSRYLVKRTGEKVFLECVQDMDHENMFWYRQDPGLGLRLIYFSYDVKMKEKGDIPEGYSVSREKKERFSLILESASTNQTSMYLCASSPNTGISNQPQHFGDGTRLSIL.

In its sample, this clonotype was seen many times. The rearrangement uses TRBV7-2 and TRBJ2-3; D is ambiguous. Germline-derived CDR1 and CDR2 are SGHTA and FQGNSA. The V and J ends lost 5 bases and 6 bases respectively, with 12 bases between them. The length of the CDR3 is 13 residues. The CDR3 sequence: CASSLGRADTQYF. In DNA, the CDR3 is TGTGCCAGCAGCCTCGGAAGGGCGGATACGCAGTATTTT.

This clonotype was counted at least ten times. This chain uses TRBV7-2 with TRBJ2-7; 8 nucleotides match TRBD1. Germline CDR1 and CDR2: SGHTA and FQGNSA. V lost 1 base and J lost 5; bases outside the gene matches: 1. The CDR3 length is 13 residues. CDR3: CASSLDRGNEQYF. The DNA of the CDR3 is TGTGCCAGCAGCTTAGACAGGGGGAACGAGCAGTACTTC. The variable domain in full, with the rest retrieved from reference TRBV7-2 and TRBJ2-7, is GAGVSQSPSNKVTEKGKDVELRCDPISGHTALYWYRQSLGQGLEFLIYFQGNSAPDKSGLPSDRFSAERTGGSVSTLTIQRTQQEDSAVYLCASSLDRGNEQYFGPGTRLTVT.

The chain recombines TRBV11-2 with TRBJ2-1; unclear D gene. This CDR3 is built from 12 residues. Looked up from germline, CDR1 is SGHAT and CDR2 is FQNNGV. V lost 5 bases and J 5 bases, leaving 7 bases between the germline ends. CDR3 sequence: CASSLRNNEQFF. The CDR3, as DNA: TGTGCCAGCAGCCTTAGAAACAATGAGCAGTTCTTC.

This clonotype was counted only a few times. This chain connects TRBV28 to TRBJ1-5; unclear D gene. CDR1 MDHEN and CDR2 SYDVKM come from the germline V gene. This CDR3 has 14 amino acids. V was cut by 10 bases and J by 3 bases, with 16 bases left in between. Here the CDR3 reads CATRAGGSNQPQHF. CDR3 DNA: TGTGCCACCAGAGCGGGAGGGTCCAATCAGCCCCAGCATTTT.

In its sample, this clonotype was seen a few times. This clone may be a read error of a much larger clone one base away. The chain joins TRBV6-2 or TRBV6-3 to TRBJ2-2; 8 nucleotides match TRBD2. The germline V gene has CDR1 MNHEY and CDR2 SVGEGT. V lost 8 bases to trimming and J lost 0 bases; unmatched junction nucleotides: 14. The CDR3 loop spans 18 amino acids. CDR3 sequence: CASGPLQTSASNTGELFF. The CDR3 coding sequence is TGTGCCAGCGGTCCCCTTCAGACTAGCGCCTCGAACACCGGGGAGCTGTTTTTT.

This clonotype was seen a few times. The CDR3 region is CASSYGGGRRNTEAFF. The CDR3 nucleotides read TGTGCCAGCAGTTACGGGGGCGGACGAAGGAACACTGAAGCTTTCTTT. The chain carries TRBV6-5 and TRBJ1-1, with a weak D call TRBD1 (6 bases). This CDR3 spans 16 amino acids. V was cut by 2 bases and J by 1 base, with 14 bases left in between. The V gene's germline CDR1 is MNHEY and CDR2 SVGAGI.

This clonotype was seen ten or more times. This chain uses TRBV12-3 or TRBV12-4 with TRBJ1-3; maybe TRBD1 (5 bases). The CDR3 length is 15 residues. Trimming left V 1 base short and J 0 bases short, with 7 bases between. The chain's CDR3 is CASSLVTASGNTIYF. The CDR3 DNA reads as TGTGCCAGCAGTTTAGTGACAGCCTCTGGAAACACCATATATTTT.

This chain joins TRBV7-2 and TRBJ1-6, with D unresolved. Germline V gene sequence: CDR1 SGHTA, CDR2 FQGNSA. The CDR3 has 16 amino acids. Trimming removed 1 base at V and 5 bases at J, with 12 bases between. As DNA, the CDR3 is TGTGCCAGCAGCTTAGAAGGTACGGCGAATAATTCACCCCTCCACTTT. Residues: CASSLEGTANNSPLHF.

In its sample, this clonotype was seen a few times. The rearrangement uses TRBV4-3 and TRBJ2-1, with D perhaps being TRBD1 or TRBD2 (6 bases each). Germline CDR1 is LGHNA and CDR2 is YSLEER. There are 16 residues in the CDR3. V was shortened by 5 bases and J by 2 bases, with 16 bases between the two germline ends. In DNA, the CDR3 is TGCGCCAGCAGCGGGGTGGGGGGACAAGCCTACAATGAGCAGTTCTTC. Its protein is CASSGVGGQAYNEQFF.

This clonotype was found many times. The CDR3 loop reads CAWSKSVNTEAFF. DNA for the CDR3: TGTGCCTGGAGTAAGTCCGTGAACACTGAAGCTTTCTTT. This chain links TRBV30 with TRBJ1-1; D gene ambiguous. Between the trimmed V and J ends, which lost 2 bases and 0 bases, there was a span of 7 bases. This CDR3 contains 13 residues. Germline-derived CDR1 and CDR2 are GTSNPN and SVGIG (reference sequence).

The sample holds many counts of this clonotype. The rearrangement links TRBV6-6 to TRBJ1-1; a weak D match, TRBD1 (6 bases). This CDR3 is 16 amino acids long. Germline V lookup: CDR1 MNHNY, CDR2 SVGAGI (reference sequence). The germline V and J ends were trimmed by 0 bases and 1 base, with 12 bases remaining between them. The CDR3 loop reads CASSYSIGGANTEAFF. In nucleotides, the CDR3 is TGTGCCAGCAGTTACTCCATTGGGGGGGCGAACACTGAAGCTTTCTTT.

There are many counts of this clonotype. The rearrangement uses TRBV5-1 and TRBJ2-2; the match to TRBD2 covers 10 bases. The CDR3 sequence is 18 residues long. Germline V gene data show CDR1 as SGHRS and CDR2 as YFSETQ. The V gene end was trimmed by 4 bases and the J gene end by 3 bases; junction bases not matched to a gene: 12. The DNA for the CDR3 is TGCGCCAGCAGCCCTACACTGACTAGCGGGCTTTACACCGGGGAGCTGTTTTTT. Translation gives CASSPTLTSGLYTGELFF.

As concerns this clonotype: A much larger clone is a single base away; this may be a read error. The CDR3 reads CASSTRSGTAENTGELLF. The CDR3 DNA reads TGTGCCAGCAGCACCCGATCGGGGACCGCAGAAAACACCGGGGAGCTGCTTTTT. The chain carries TRBV7-9 and TRBJ2-2; D tentatively fits TRBD1 or TRBD2 (5 bases each). CDR3 length equals 18 residues. Germline V lookup: CDR1 SEHNR, CDR2 FQNEAQ (reference sequence).

In its sample, this clonotype was seen many times. The V call is TRBV3-1, the J call TRBJ2-1; D call uncertain. CDR1 is LGHDT, CDR2 YNNKEL, per germline (reference sequence). This CDR3 region has 14 residues. V was shortened by 0 bases and J by 9 bases, with 12 bases between the two germline ends. The DNA for the CDR3 is TGTGCCAGCAGCCAAGATGGGATAGTTGGTGAGCAGTTCTTC. This codes for CASSQDGIVGEQFF.

This clonotype was detected ten times or more. The CDR3 sequence: CASSPGTGGPQPQHF. The CDR3 nucleotides read TGTGCCAGCAGCCCCGGGACAGGGGGCCCGCAGCCCCAGCATTTT. This chain connects TRBV12-3 or TRBV12-4 to TRBJ1-5; 12 positions match TRBD1. CDR3 length equals 15 residues. Unmatched junction bases numbered 7, after V lost 6 bases and J lost 7 bases.

This clonotype was observed at least ten times. The CDR3 DNA reads TGTGCCAGCAGTTTGTACCAACTGGGGTTGCCTTTGGAGAACACTGAAGCTTTCTTT. Protein sequence: CASSLYQLGLPLENTEAFF. J is TRBJ1-1 and V is TRBV28; D gene ambiguous. With 3 bases removed from V and 1 base from J, the gap between germline ends came to 24 bases. CDR1 and CDR2 (germline): MDHEN, SYDVKM. This CDR3 has 19 residues.

This clonotype was recorded many times. As DNA, the CDR3 is TGTGCCAGCAGTCCTGCGGCTACAGATACGCAGTATTTT. It encodes CASSPAATDTQYF. The chain couples TRBV28 to TRBJ2-3, with D hard to call. Germline V gene lookup returns CDR1 MDHEN and CDR2 SYDVKM. The CDR3 covers 13 residues. Deletions cut 5 bases from V and 3 bases from J, with 9 bases between.

This chain uses TRBV6-1 with TRBJ2-7, with a tentative D call TRBD1 (6 bases). V lost 6 bases to trimming and J lost 3 bases, with 12 bases between them. Per germline, CDR1 MNHNS and CDR2 SASEGT. The CDR3 is 13 amino acids. CDR3 sequence reads: CASREQGGYEQYF. The CDR3 DNA is TGTGCCAGCAGGGAACAGGGTGGCTACGAGCAGTACTTC.

This clonotype has at least ten counts. The gene calls are TRBV15 and TRBJ1-5; D remains unclear. Trimming pared 2 bases from V and 6 bases from J, leaving 14 bases between. CDR1 and CDR2 (germline): LNHNV, YYDKDF (reference sequence). The CDR3 consists of 15 residues. CDR3 residues: CATSRSPRGGQPQHF. CDR3 sequence (DNA): TGTGCCACCAGCAGATCTCCGAGAGGAGGTCAGCCCCAGCATTTT. The full variable domain, completed using reference TRBV15 and TRBJ1-5, is DAMVIQNPRYQVTQFGKPVTLSCSQTLNHNVMYWYQQKSSQAPKLLFHYYDKDFNNEADTPDNFQSRRPNTSFCFLDIRSPGLGDTAMYLCATSRSPRGGQPQHFGDGTRLSIL.

This clonotype was counted many times. The chain carries TRBV11-2 and TRBJ2-3; D call uncertain. Germline lookup yields CDR1 SGHAT and CDR2 FQNNGV. V lost 1 base to trimming and J lost 0 bases, with 11 bases between them. CDR3 length: 16 amino acids. The DNA for the CDR3 is TGTGCCAGCAGCTTAGCCCTAGGCTCTAGCACAGATACGCAGTATTTT. This gives the protein CASSLALGSSTDTQYF.

In this sample, this clonotype turned up a few times. The chain has TRBV29-1 and TRBJ2-1; D is uncertain. The CDR3 sequence is 12 residues long. Trimming removed 3 bases at V and 8 bases at J, with 11 bases between. The germline gives CDR1 SQVTM, CDR2 ANQGSEA. The CDR3 reads CSVEPLTDEQFF. In DNA, the CDR3 is TGCAGCGTTGAGCCCCTTACCGATGAGCAGTTCTTC.

This chain connects TRBV5-1 to TRBJ1-1, with 10 positions matching TRBD1. This CDR3 contains 15 residues. Trimming took 3 bases from V and 5 from J; bases not matched to a gene: 7. The germline CDR1 and CDR2 sequences are SGHRS and YFSETQ. CDR3 DNA: TGCGCCAGCAGCTACCTGGGGACAGGGGAGACTGAAGCTTTCTTT. Translated, it gives CASSYLGTGETEAFF.

This clonotype came up many times. The genes are TRBV7-8 and TRBJ2-7; 8 nucleotides align to TRBD2. V lost 4 bases and J lost 5; bases outside the gene matches: 10. Per the germline V gene, CDR1 is SGHVS and CDR2 is FQNEAQ. The length of the CDR3 is 15 residues. The CDR3: CASSSVLAGNHEQYF. The CDR3 DNA follows: TGTGCCAGCAGCTCGGTTTTAGCGGGAAACCACGAGCAGTACTTC.

At least ten counts were recorded for this clonotype. This chain connects TRBV7-3 to TRBJ2-1; a possible D gene is TRBD2 (6 bases). The length of the CDR3 is 18 residues. With 1 base removed from V and 1 base from J, the gap between germline ends came to 17 bases. Germline V gene data show CDR1 as SGHTA and CDR2 as FQGTGA. The CDR3 reads CASSLSGALGGSYNEQFF. CDR3 nucleotide sequence: TGTGCCAGCAGCTTAAGCGGGGCTTTGGGAGGATCCTACAATGAGCAGTTCTTC.